These 7 T cell receptor beta chains were sequenced from one sample in a study of regulatory dendritic cells for organ transplantation. No antigen is known for these receptors. Data came from immunoSEQ multiplex PCR; TCRdb stores just in-frame clones and leaves some out. The data show 20,000 to 25,000 clones, about 85% seen once. CFSE-labeled sorted T cells met regulatory or mature dendritic cells for four to five days. Sequencing was performed on naive CD4+ T cells from blood cultured with dendritic cells. Sample subset: CD45RA+ naive T cells. These receptors all stem from a human donor in good health.

The rearrangement links TRBV19 to TRBJ1-5, with D maybe TRBD1 (5 bases). The V end lost 7 bases, the J end lost 6 bases, and 13 bases lay between the germline ends. CDR3 length: 13 residues. Germline V CDR1 and CDR2: LNHDA, SQIVND (reference sequence). CDR3 nucleotides: TGTGCCAGTAAGTCCAGGACAACTCAGCCCCAGCATTTT. It codes for CASKSRTTQPQHF.

Regarding this clone: The junction shows a germline mismatch at one end, possibly a read error. The chain joins TRBV7-7 to TRBJ2-4; tentative D call: TRBD1 (5 bases). From germline, CDR1 is SSHAT and CDR2 FNYEAQ (reference sequence). The CDR3 contains 17 residues. CDR3 nucleotides: TGTGCTAGCAGCCGATCACGGTGGGGCCTAGCCAAAAACATTCAGTACTTC. It yields the protein CASSRSRWGLAKNIQYF.

V usage is TRBV9 and J usage is TRBJ2-5; D unclear. V was cut by 4 bases and J by 5 bases, with 21 bases left in between. The CDR3 sequence is 16 residues long. Germline CDR1 SGDLS, CDR2 YYNGEE. The CDR3 region has the DNA TGTGCCAGCAGCCCTGGCCGTCGGGTCGGGCGCGAGACCCAGTACTTC. It is translated as CASSPGRRVGRETQYF.

This chain's CDR3 is CASRSGSSYNEQFF. Here the CDR3 DNA reads TGTGCCAGCAGGAGCGGGAGCTCCTACAATGAGCAGTTCTTC. This chain connects TRBV5-4 to TRBJ2-1; TRBD2 aligns across 8 bases. V dropped 5 bases and J dropped 0; count of bases not matched to a gene: 1. This CDR3 has 14 amino acids. Per germline, CDR1 SGHNT and CDR2 YYREEE (reference sequence).

This clone has only one observation. The chain recombines TRBV28 with TRBJ1-4; 9 bases are shared with TRBD1. V trimming: 4 bases; J trimming: 8 bases; junction bases outside the gene matches: 14. Germline CDR1 and CDR2: MDHEN and SYDVKM. This CDR3 has 17 amino acids. The CDR3 region has the DNA TGTGCCAGCAGTTCCCCCTCACAGGGGGCGGAGGTGGAAAAACTGTTTTTT. Its protein is CASSSPSQGAEVEKLFF.

V gene TRBV19 combines with J gene TRBJ1-5, with D unresolved. V lost 5 bases to trimming and J lost 4 bases, with 15 bases between them. CDR1 and CDR2 (germline): LNHDA, SQIVND (reference sequence). CDR3 size: 15 residues. The CDR3 loop reads CASSLGGPPNQPQHF. The CDR3 DNA reads as TGTGCCAGTAGTCTAGGAGGTCCCCCTAATCAGCCCCAGCATTTT.

Regarding this clone: An end of the junction does not agree with germline; a read error may underlie this. The rearrangement uses TRBV7-7 and TRBJ2-3; D is possibly TRBD2 (6 bases). This CDR3 has 13 residues. Per germline, CDR1 SSHAT and CDR2 FNYEAQ (reference sequence). As DNA, the CDR3 is TGTGCTAGCAGCATTGCGGGGCCAGATACGCAGTATTTT. Its protein is CASSIAGPDTQYF.